This TCR beta chain was retrieved from a study of blood T cell repertoires in COVID-19. About the study: Researchers got acute and convalescent COVID-19 samples from the United States, Italy and Spain. From T cells, B-cell-depleted T cells, or PBMCs came the material, which was cDNA or gDNA.

This CDR3 has 15 residues. CDR1 is LNHDA, CDR2 SQIVND, per germline (reference sequence). V shed 3 bases and J shed 0 bases, with 11 bases lying between them. Original analysis: Amplifying reference gene primers gave estimates of nucleated cell counts. Clones were sequenced by immunoSEQ multiplex PCR, and TCRdb holds only the in-frame ones, with some missing. V, J and clone size are taken as reported in that table, and D and trimming were inferred from the DNA itself. This sample has over 90,000 clones; about 90% occur once, and the top ten carry around 3.8%. The chain links TRBV19 to TRBJ1-1; a possible D gene is TRBD1 (6 bases). Material: peripheral blood. This clonotype originated in a woman aged 55-70 years with acute or convalescent COVID-19. This chain's CDR3 is CASSIMWDMNTEAFF. The CDR3 region has the DNA TGTGCCAGTAGTATTATGTGGGACATGAACACTGAAGCTTTCTTT.